These 26 T cell receptor beta chains were sequenced from one sample in a study of cytomegalovirus exposure and HLA in healthy donors. The PCR ran on 60 Vbeta and 13 Jbeta primers. Clones were sequenced by immunoSEQ multiplex PCR, and TCRdb holds only the in-frame ones, with some missing. The sample records 120,000 or so clones, approximately 83% being singletons. What was sequenced was PBMCs. The source is a woman aged 40 to 49 in good health and CMV-seropositive.

The genes are TRBV27 and TRBJ2-4; D is undetermined. The CDR3 length is 17 residues. V was clipped by 4 bases and J by 1 base, with 17 bases between them. Germline-derived CDR1 and CDR2 are MNHEY and SMNVEV (reference sequence). CDR3 nucleotide sequence: TGTGCCAGCAGTTCATTGTCCACGGGTCTGGCCAAAAACATTCAGTACTTC. Translated, it gives CASSSLSTGLAKNIQYF.

The V gene is TRBV30, the J gene TRBJ1-6; 9 bases line up with TRBD1. CDR1 and CDR2 (germline): GTSNPN, SVGIG (reference sequence). CDR3 length equals 13 residues. The CDR3 DNA follows: TGTGCTTTCACAACAGGGGGCATTTCACCCCTCCACTTT. Its protein is CAFTTGGISPLHF.

This clone was observed a single time. V is TRBV5-1 and J is TRBJ2-2; D may be TRBD2 (6 bases). CDR1 and CDR2 (germline): SGHRS, YFSETQ. V lost 7 bases and J lost 2, with 24 bases in between. The CDR3 runs to 18 residues. CDR3 amino acids: CASSWGGFGSLNTGELFF. For the CDR3, the DNA is TGCGCCAGCTCATGGGGAGGCTTCGGGAGTCTTAACACCGGGGAGCTGTTTTTT.

The chain carries TRBV30 and TRBJ1-1, with 8 bases fitting TRBD1. Germline V gene sequence: CDR1 GTSNPN, CDR2 SVGIG (reference sequence). J gave up 4 bases and V 3 bases, and 4 bases lay outside the gene matches. This CDR3 has 13 residues. The CDR3 DNA is TGTGCCTGGAGCCAGCAGGGGGCCACTGAAGCTTTCTTT. This sequence encodes CAWSQQGATEAFF.

This clone was detected once. The CDR3 bases are TGTGCCAGTAGTATAAGTATGCGGGGATACTACGAGCAGTACTTC. The encoded protein is CASSISMRGYYEQYF. The rearrangement links TRBV19 to TRBJ2-7; D is perhaps TRBD2 (6 bases). Per germline, CDR1 LNHDA and CDR2 SQIVND (reference sequence). V was trimmed by 2 bases and J by 3 bases, leaving 14 bases between them. This CDR3 has 15 amino acids. Based on the CDR3 plus reference TRBV19 and TRBJ2-7, the full variable domain is DGGITQSPKYLFRKEGQNVTLSCEQNLNHDAMYWYRQDPGQGLRLIYYSQIVNDFQKGDIAEGYSVSREKKESFPLTVTSAQKNPTAFYLCASSISMRGYYEQYFGPGTRLTVT.

This clone was detected only a few times. This rearrangement joins TRBV6-4 to TRBJ2-7, with 11 bases that match TRBD2. CDR1 and CDR2 (germline): MRHNA, SNTAGT. This CDR3 region has 14 residues. Germline trimming cut 6 bases from V and 4 bases from J; bases unmatched to any gene: 5. CDR3 sequence reads: CASSPTSGGYEQYF. The CDR3 region has the DNA TGTGCCAGCAGCCCTACTAGCGGGGGATACGAGCAGTACTTC.

The chain carries TRBV7-8 and TRBJ2-7; 8 bases are shared with TRBD1. Germline CDR1 SGHVS, CDR2 FQNEAQ. J lost 0 bases, V lost 5 bases, and 6 bases had no gene match. The CDR3 runs 15 residues. The CDR3 nucleotides are TGTGCCAGCAGCCCCAGGACAGGGAGCTCCTACGAGCAGTACTTC. Its protein is CASSPRTGSSYEQYF.

The rearrangement joins TRBV6-1 to TRBJ2-5; perhaps TRBD1 as D (6 bases). Germline V gene sequence: CDR1 MNHNS, CDR2 SASEGT. This CDR3 spans 13 amino acids. V lost 4 bases and J 2 bases, leaving 8 bases between the germline ends. The CDR3 reads CASSGTEQETQYF. CDR3 coding DNA: TGTGCCAGCAGTGGGACAGAGCAAGAGACCCAGTACTTC.

The rearrangement links TRBV28 to TRBJ2-1, with D possibly matching TRBD2 (7 bases). The V end was cut by 4 bases, the J end by 7 bases, with 20 bases between. The CDR3 sequence is 16 residues long. CDR1 and CDR2 from the germline V gene are MDHEN and SYDVKM. The CDR3 bases are TGTGCCAGCAGTTGGGGGGGCCAGGAGCGGTTTAATGAGCAGTTCTTC. Amino acid sequence: CASSWGGQERFNEQFF.

The chain has TRBV19 and TRBJ2-3, with 7 nucleotides matching TRBD1. The CDR3 runs 17 residues. V trimming: 1 base; J trimming: 1 base; junction bases outside the gene matches: 8. Germline V lookup: CDR1 LNHDA, CDR2 SQIVND (reference sequence). The CDR3 DNA is TGTGCCAGTAGTATAGGGGCTACAGGGGCCGGCACAGATACGCAGTATTTT. It is translated as CASSIGATGAGTDTQYF.

J is TRBJ2-7 and V is TRBV4-2; TRBD2 agrees at 7 bases. Per the germline V gene, CDR1 is LGHNA and CDR2 is YNFKEQ. V lost 0 bases and J lost 0; bases outside the gene matches: 5. CDR3 length: 16 residues. In nucleotides, the CDR3 is TGTGCCAGCAGCCAAGAGTGGAGCGGGAACTCCTACGAGCAGTACTTC. This sequence encodes CASSQEWSGNSYEQYF.

The chain combines TRBV19 with TRBJ1-5; D gene unclear. The CDR3 has 15 amino acids. Trimming cost V 4 bases and J 3 bases, with 13 bases left between them. Germline CDR1 reads LNHDA; CDR2 reads SQIVND (reference sequence). The CDR3 sequence is CASSSPDGDNQPQHF. In DNA, the CDR3 is TGTGCCAGTAGTAGCCCGGACGGGGACAATCAGCCCCAGCATTTT. The variable domain in full, completed from reference TRBV19 and TRBJ1-5, reads DGGITQSPKYLFRKEGQNVTLSCEQNLNHDAMYWYRQDPGQGLRLIYYSQIVNDFQKGDIAEGYSVSREKKESFPLTVTSAQKNPTAFYLCASSSPDGDNQPQHFGDGTRLSIL.

V usage is TRBV7-2 and J usage is TRBJ2-5; D is possibly TRBD1 (5 bases). Trimming cost V 2 bases and J 0 bases, with 19 bases left between them. This CDR3 is 18 amino acids long. Per germline, CDR1 SGHTA and CDR2 FQGNSA. In DNA form, the CDR3 reads TGTGCCAGCAGCTTACCTGGGGTGGGGCAGGCGTACCAAGAGACCCAGTACTTC. Translation: CASSLPGVGQAYQETQYF.

Concerning this clone: No DNA is shown, since the ends of the CDR3 on it are uncertain; the CDR3 is the one TCRdb lists. The chain is built from TRBV7-6 and TRBJ2-1; no check of the table's D call, TRBD2, against the DNA was made. Including both end residues, the CDR3 is 17 amino acids long. Germline V CDR1 and CDR2: SGHVS, FNYEAQ. The CDR3 reads CASSVSDVAGGNNEQLF.

The chain recombines TRBV27 with TRBJ1-1; the D is unclear. Germline V lookup: CDR1 MNHEY, CDR2 SMNVEV (reference sequence). The ends were cut back, 3 bases at V and 3 bases at J, with 14 bases in the middle. The CDR3 loop spans 15 amino acids. Written as DNA, the CDR3 is TGTGCCAGCAGTTTGGTTCCTCGGTTGGACACTGAAGCTTTCTTT. Encoded protein: CASSLVPRLDTEAFF.

This chain uses TRBV6-4 with TRBJ2-1; maybe TRBD2 (5 bases). The germline gives CDR1 MRHNA, CDR2 SNTAGT. The CDR3 runs to 14 residues. Trimming took off 3 bases at V and 12 bases at J, with 18 bases between the two ends. The CDR3 loop is CASSEGIAGPLQFF. The CDR3 bases are TGTGCCAGCAGTGAAGGGATCGCGGGCCCGCTGCAGTTCTTC.

The V and J genes are TRBV10-3 and TRBJ1-2; D is unresolved. Germline assignment: CDR1 ENHRY and CDR2 SYGVKD. This CDR3 contains 14 residues. Trimming cost V 2 bases and J 3 bases, with 10 bases left between them. The CDR3 DNA is TGTGCCATCAGTGAGAGGGAGAATTACTATGGCTACACCTTC. It specifies CAISERENYYGYTF.

V gene TRBV10-3 combines with J gene TRBJ2-3, with D tentatively TRBD1 (6 bases). V dropped 8 bases and J dropped 5 bases, with 14 bases sitting between them. CDR1 is ENHRY and CDR2 is SYGVKD in the germline V gene. The CDR3 has 13 amino acids. CDR3 sequence reads: CAIGQGRQDTQYF. The CDR3 region has the DNA TGTGCCATCGGCCAGGGGCGGCAAGATACGCAGTATTTT.

The rearrangement joins TRBV6-1 to TRBJ2-1, with TRBD2 matching over 9 bases. V lost 2 bases and J lost 14; bases outside the gene matches: 4. The CDR3 consists of 12 residues. Germline CDR1 reads MNHNS; CDR2 reads SASEGT. The CDR3 loop is CASSERLAEEFF. CDR3 sequence (DNA): TGTGCCAGCAGTGAACGACTAGCGGAGGAGTTCTTC.

This chain connects TRBV5-6 to TRBJ2-5, with 7 bases that match TRBD1. The J call may be faulty, since TRBJ2-7 better matches the DNA end. There are 13 residues in the CDR3. CDR1 SGHDT and CDR2 YYEEEE come from the germline V gene. The CDR3 nucleotides read TGTGCCAGCAGCTGGGGACAGACCTACGAGCAGTACTTC. This encodes CASSWGQTYEQYF.

The chain recombines TRBV18 with TRBJ2-2, with 7 bases lining up with TRBD1. V lost 6 bases, J lost 2 bases, and 3 bases stayed unmatched. This CDR3 comprises 14 residues. Germline assignment: CDR1 KGHSH and CDR2 LQKENI. In DNA form, the CDR3 reads TGTGCCAGCTCCAGGGACAGAAACACCGGGGAGCTGTTTTTT. This gives the protein CASSRDRNTGELFF. The full variable domain, completed using reference TRBV18 and TRBJ2-2, is NAGVMQNPRHLVRRRGQEARLRCSPMKGHSHVYWYRQLPEEGLKFMVYLQKENIIDESGMPKERFSAEFPKEGPSILRIQQVVRGDSAAYFCASSRDRNTGELFFGEGSRLTVL.

V gene TRBV5-4 combines with J gene TRBJ2-1, with D uncertain. Germline loops: CDR1 SGHNT, CDR2 YYREEE (reference sequence). V was trimmed by 3 bases and J by 8 bases, leaving 9 bases between them. This CDR3 is 12 amino acids long. CDR3 protein: CASSSISYEQFF. CDR3 nucleotides: TGTGCCAGCAGCTCAATAAGCTATGAGCAGTTCTTC.

This clone was detected only once. This rearrangement joins TRBV6-5 to TRBJ2-5; D is possibly TRBD1 (5 bases). Looked up from germline, CDR1 is MNHEY and CDR2 is SVGAGI. The CDR3 is made up of 13 amino acids. Trimming took off 5 bases at V and 5 bases at J, with 12 bases between the two ends. The CDR3, as DNA: TGTGCCAGCAGTAGGAGCAGGGTTGAGACCCAGTACTTC. Its protein product is CASSRSRVETQYF.

V and J are TRBV4-1 and TRBJ1-1; 8 bases match TRBD1. The CDR3 is 15 residues long. V was pared by 3 bases and J by 5 bases, with 8 bases of the junction left unmatched. The germline CDR1 and CDR2 sequences are MGHRA and YSYEKL. CDR3 nucleotide sequence: TGCGCCAGCAGCCACCGGGACAGGTCGAGGACTGAAGCTTTCTTT. Translation: CASSHRDRSRTEAFF.

This clone was picked up one time. The chain employs TRBV23-1 and TRBJ1-6; the D gene is possibly TRBD1 (5 bases). TRBV23-1 is sorted into the ORF group, with uncertain function. The CDR3 runs to 17 residues. The V end lost 0 bases, the J end lost 5 bases, and 14 bases lay between the germline ends. This chain's CDR3 is CASSQSPARADNSPLHF. Written as DNA, the CDR3 is TGCGCCAGCAGTCAATCTCCCGCCAGGGCTGATAATTCACCCCTCCACTTT.

The chain has TRBV7-2 and TRBJ1-2, with 9 bases matching TRBD1. The CDR3 contains 15 residues. Germline CDR1 is SGHTA and CDR2 is FQGNSA. The J segment lost 4 bases and the V segment lost 3 bases, leaving 6 bases of the junction unmatched. The CDR3 region is CASSFAGQGTYGYTF. The CDR3 DNA reads TGTGCCAGCAGCTTCGCGGGACAGGGAACCTATGGCTACACCTTC.